A single sample gave rise to the 2 T cell receptor beta chains below, sequenced in a study of OX40 agonist ivuxolimab in advanced cancers. TCRdb's copy holds only in-frame clones and misses some; the assay was immunoSEQ multiplex PCR. The sample consists of roughly 60,000 clones, 84% of them appearing once. The sample was CD4+ or CD8+ T cells sorted from blood, taken in a trial of the OX40 agonist ivuxolimab. Receptors originate from an adult with an advanced solid tumor such as melanoma, head and neck, liver or kidney cancer.

This sequence joins TRBV7-9 and TRBJ1-1; D not resolved. Germline values: CDR1 SEHNR, CDR2 FQNEAQ (reference sequence). CDR3 length equals 12 residues. Trimming cost V 7 bases and J 4 bases, with 10 bases left between them. The CDR3 nucleotides read TGTGCCAGCAAGGGATGGACCACTGAAGCTTTCTTT. Translated, it gives CASKGWTTEAFF.

This clone showed up just once. The chain is built from TRBV6-6 and TRBJ1-3; the match to TRBD1 covers 7 bases. The V segment lost 6 bases and the J segment 2 bases; nucleotides outside the gene matches: 7. The CDR3 length is 15 residues. Germline values: CDR1 MNHNY, CDR2 SVGAGI (reference sequence). CDR3 residues: CASRTQGGAGNTIYF. The CDR3 DNA follows: TGTGCCAGCAGAACCCAGGGGGGAGCTGGAAACACCATATATTTT.